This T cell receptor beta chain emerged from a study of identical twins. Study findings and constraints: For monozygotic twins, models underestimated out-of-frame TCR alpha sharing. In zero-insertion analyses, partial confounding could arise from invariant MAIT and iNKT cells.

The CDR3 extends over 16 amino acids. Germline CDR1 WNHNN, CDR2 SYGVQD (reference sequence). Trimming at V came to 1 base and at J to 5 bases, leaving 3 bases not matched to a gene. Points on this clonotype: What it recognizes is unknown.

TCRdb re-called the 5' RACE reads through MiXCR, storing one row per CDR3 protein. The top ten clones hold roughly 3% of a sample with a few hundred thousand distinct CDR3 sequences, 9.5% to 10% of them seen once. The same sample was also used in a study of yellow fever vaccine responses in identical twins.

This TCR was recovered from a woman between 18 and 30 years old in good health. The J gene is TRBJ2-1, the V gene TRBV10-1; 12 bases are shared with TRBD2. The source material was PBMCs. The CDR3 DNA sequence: TGCGCCAGCAGTGAGTTGGCTAGCGGGAGGGACAATGAGCAGTTCTTC. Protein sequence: CASSELASGRDNEQFF.